This TCR beta chain was retrieved from a study of cytomegalovirus exposure and HLA in healthy donors. The PCR employed 60 Vbeta primers together with 13 Jbeta primers. TCRdb keeps only in-frame clones here, not all; method: immunoSEQ multiplex PCR. The repertoire holds roughly 130,000 clones, with around 80% as singletons. General observations from the study: Per published accounts, TCR beta sequences correctly predicted the HLA-A and HLA-B alleles of most subjects.

The sample holds one count of this clone. Its antigen is unidentified. The germline gives CDR1 MNHNY, CDR2 SVGAGI (reference sequence). The CDR3 is made up of 14 amino acids. The trim removed 5 bases at V and 5 bases at J, leaving 7 bases unmatched. The V and J genes are TRBV6-6 and TRBJ1-2; 8 bases fit TRBD1. This clonotype was obtained from a man in his late teens or twenties in good health and CMV-seronegative. The sequenced sample consisted of PBMCs. Here the CDR3 DNA reads TGTGCCAGCAGTGCGGCCCGACAGGGGTATGGCTACACCTTC. Translating it yields CASSAARQGYGYTF.